This T cell receptor beta chain was sequenced during a study of coeliac disease. Whole-study results and caveats: Few TRB amino acid sequences were shared between samples; most were unique. Control samples showed higher TRB and TRG clonality than intraepithelial and lamina propria samples in active celiac disease. Of coeliac lamina propria samples, 9 of 18 held published gliadin-specific TRB sequences, versus 1 of 6 controls.

The table came from immunoSEQ multiplex PCR; TCRdb's copy has only in-frame clones and leaves some out. The data show about 4,000 clones, roughly 67% seen once. The germline CDR1 and CDR2 sequences are MNHEY and SMNVEV (reference sequence). The V gene lost 5 bases and the J gene lost 0 bases, with 11 bases spanning the gap. The CDR3 is 14 amino acids. On this clone itself: Its antigen is not known.

The rearrangement links TRBV27 to TRBJ2-7; D is unresolved. Input material: lymphocytes from the gut lamina propria. This TCR derives from a woman in her twenties or thirties without celiac disease. This chain's CDR3 is CASSPQILSYEQYF. Written as DNA, the CDR3 is TGTGCCAGCAGTCCTCAAATACTCTCCTACGAGCAGTACTTC.